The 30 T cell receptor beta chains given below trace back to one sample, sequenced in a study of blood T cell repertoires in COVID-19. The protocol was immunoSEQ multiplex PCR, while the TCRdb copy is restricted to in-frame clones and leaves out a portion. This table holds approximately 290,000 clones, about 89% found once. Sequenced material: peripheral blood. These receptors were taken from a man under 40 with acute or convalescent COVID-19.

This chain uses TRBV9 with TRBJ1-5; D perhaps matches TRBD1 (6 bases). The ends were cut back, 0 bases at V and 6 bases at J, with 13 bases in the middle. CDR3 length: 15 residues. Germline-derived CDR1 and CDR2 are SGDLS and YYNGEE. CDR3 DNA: TGTGCCAGCAGCGTAGAACAGGGTATGGGTCAGCCCCAGCATTTT. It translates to CASSVEQGMGQPQHF.

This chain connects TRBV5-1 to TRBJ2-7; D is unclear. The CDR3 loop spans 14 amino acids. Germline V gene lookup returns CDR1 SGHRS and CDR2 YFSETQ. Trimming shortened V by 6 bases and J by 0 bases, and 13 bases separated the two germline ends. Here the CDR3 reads CASKNIPSSYEQYF. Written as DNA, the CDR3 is TGCGCCAGCAAAAATATCCCGAGCTCCTACGAGCAGTACTTC.

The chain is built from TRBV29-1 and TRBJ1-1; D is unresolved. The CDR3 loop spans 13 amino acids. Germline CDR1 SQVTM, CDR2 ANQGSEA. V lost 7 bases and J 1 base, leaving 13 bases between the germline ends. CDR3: CSAAMLRNTEAFF. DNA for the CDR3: TGCAGCGCCGCCATGCTGCGGAACACTGAAGCTTTCTTT.

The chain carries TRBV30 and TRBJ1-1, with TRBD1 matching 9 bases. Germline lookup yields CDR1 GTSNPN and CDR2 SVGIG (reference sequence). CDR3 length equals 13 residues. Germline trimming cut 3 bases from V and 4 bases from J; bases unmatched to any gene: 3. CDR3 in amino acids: CAWRQGAGTEAFF. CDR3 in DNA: TGTGCCTGGAGACAGGGGGCAGGCACTGAAGCTTTCTTT.

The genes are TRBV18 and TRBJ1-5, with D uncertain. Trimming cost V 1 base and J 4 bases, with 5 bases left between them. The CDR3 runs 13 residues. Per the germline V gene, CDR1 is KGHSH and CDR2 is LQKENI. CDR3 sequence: CASSPLENQPQHF. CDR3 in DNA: TGTGCCAGCTCACCACTTGAGAATCAGCCCCAGCATTTT. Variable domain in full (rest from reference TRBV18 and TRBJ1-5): NAGVMQNPRHLVRRRGQEARLRCSPMKGHSHVYWYRQLPEEGLKFMVYLQKENIIDESGMPKERFSAEFPKEGPSILRIQQVVRGDSAAYFCASSPLENQPQHFGDGTRLSIL.

The CDR3 sequence is CASSFPAGGPLRELFF. For the CDR3, the DNA is TGTGCCAGCAGTTTTCCAGCGGGGGGGCCCCTAAGGGAGCTGTTTTTT. This rearrangement joins TRBV28 to TRBJ2-2; 10 nucleotides line up with TRBD2. Germline V lookup: CDR1 MDHEN, CDR2 SYDVKM. The trim removed 3 bases at V and 9 bases at J, leaving 10 bases unmatched. The CDR3 is 16 residues long.

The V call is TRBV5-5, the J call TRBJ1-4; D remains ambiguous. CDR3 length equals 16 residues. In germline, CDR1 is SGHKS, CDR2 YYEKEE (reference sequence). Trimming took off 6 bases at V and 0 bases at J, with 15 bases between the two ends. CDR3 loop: CASTPFVGATNEKLFF. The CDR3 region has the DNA TGTGCCAGCACCCCTTTCGTCGGGGCAACTAATGAAAAACTGTTTTTT.

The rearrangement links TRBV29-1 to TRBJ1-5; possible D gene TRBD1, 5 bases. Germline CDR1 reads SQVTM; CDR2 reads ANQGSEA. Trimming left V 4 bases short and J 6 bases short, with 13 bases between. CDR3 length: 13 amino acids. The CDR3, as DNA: TGCAGCGTTGTAGAGGGGCGCTTTCAGCCCCAGCATTTT. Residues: CSVVEGRFQPQHF. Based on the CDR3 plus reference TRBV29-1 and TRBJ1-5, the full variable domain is SAVISQKPSRDICQRGTSLTIQCQVDSQVTMMFWYRQQPGQSLTLIATANQGSEATYESGFVIDKFPISRPNLTFSTLTVSNMSPEDSSIYLCSVVEGRFQPQHFGDGTRLSIL.

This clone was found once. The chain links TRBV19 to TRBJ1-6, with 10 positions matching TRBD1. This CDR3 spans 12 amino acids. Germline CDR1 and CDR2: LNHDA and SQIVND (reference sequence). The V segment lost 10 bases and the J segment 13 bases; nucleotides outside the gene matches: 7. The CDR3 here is CATGQGVIPLHF. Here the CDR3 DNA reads TGTGCCACAGGACAGGGGGTGATCCCCCTCCACTTT.

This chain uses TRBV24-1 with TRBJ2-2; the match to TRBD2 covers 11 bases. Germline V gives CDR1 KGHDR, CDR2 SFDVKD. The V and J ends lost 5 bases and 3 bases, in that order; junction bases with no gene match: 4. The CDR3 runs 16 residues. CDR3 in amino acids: CATSAGTSGHTGELFF. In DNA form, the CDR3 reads TGTGCCACCAGTGCCGGGACTAGCGGTCACACCGGGGAGCTGTTTTTT.

The chain's CDR3 is CASSFISGGAGGYTF. The CDR3 DNA sequence: TGTGCCAGCAGCTTTATCTCAGGGGGCGCAGGAGGCTACACCTTC. The rearrangement uses TRBV7-8 and TRBJ1-2; 8 bases align to TRBD1. Germline trimming cut 3 bases from V and 8 bases from J; bases unmatched to any gene: 11. Germline values: CDR1 SGHVS, CDR2 FQNEAQ. This CDR3 contains 15 residues.

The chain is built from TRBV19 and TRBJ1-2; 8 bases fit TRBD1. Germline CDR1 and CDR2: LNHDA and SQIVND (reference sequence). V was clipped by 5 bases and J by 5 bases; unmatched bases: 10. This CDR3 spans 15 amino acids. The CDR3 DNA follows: TGTGCCAGTAGTGAGACAGGGGATCGCCCTTATGGCTACACCTTC. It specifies CASSETGDRPYGYTF.

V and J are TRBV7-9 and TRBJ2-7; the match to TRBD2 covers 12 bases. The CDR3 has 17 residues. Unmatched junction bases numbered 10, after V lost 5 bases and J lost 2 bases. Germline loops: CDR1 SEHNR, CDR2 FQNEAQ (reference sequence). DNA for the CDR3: TGTGCCAGCAGCCCTGTGACTAGCGGGAGTGGAGCCTACGAGCAGTACTTC. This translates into CASSPVTSGSGAYEQYF.

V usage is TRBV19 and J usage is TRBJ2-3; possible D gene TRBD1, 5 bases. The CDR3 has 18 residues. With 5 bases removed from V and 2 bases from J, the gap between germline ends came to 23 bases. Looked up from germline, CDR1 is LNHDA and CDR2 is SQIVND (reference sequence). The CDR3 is CASSRLLQGVRITDTQYF. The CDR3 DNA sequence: TGTGCCAGTAGTCGTCTGTTACAAGGGGTTCGTATCACAGATACGCAGTATTTT.

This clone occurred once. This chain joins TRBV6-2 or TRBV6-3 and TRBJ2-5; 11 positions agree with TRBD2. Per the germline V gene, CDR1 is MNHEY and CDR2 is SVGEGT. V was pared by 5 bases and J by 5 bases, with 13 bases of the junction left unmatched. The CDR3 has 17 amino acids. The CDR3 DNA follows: TGTGCCAGCAGTCCGAGAATAGCGGGGGGGCAAGGGGAGACCCAGTACTTC. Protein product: CASSPRIAGGQGETQYF.

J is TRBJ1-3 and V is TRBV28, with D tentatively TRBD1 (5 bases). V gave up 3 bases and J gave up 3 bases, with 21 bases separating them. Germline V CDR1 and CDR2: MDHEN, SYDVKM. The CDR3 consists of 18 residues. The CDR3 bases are TGTGCCAGCAGTTTTGAATGGGGCAGGGTGGCGTTTGGAAACACCATATATTTT. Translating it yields CASSFEWGRVAFGNTIYF.

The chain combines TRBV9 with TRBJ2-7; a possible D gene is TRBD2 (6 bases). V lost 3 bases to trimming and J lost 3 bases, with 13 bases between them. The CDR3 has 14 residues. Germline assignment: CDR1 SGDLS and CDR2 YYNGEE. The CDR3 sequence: CASSGGTWDYEQYF. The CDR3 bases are TGTGCCAGCAGCGGCGGGACTTGGGACTACGAGCAGTACTTC.

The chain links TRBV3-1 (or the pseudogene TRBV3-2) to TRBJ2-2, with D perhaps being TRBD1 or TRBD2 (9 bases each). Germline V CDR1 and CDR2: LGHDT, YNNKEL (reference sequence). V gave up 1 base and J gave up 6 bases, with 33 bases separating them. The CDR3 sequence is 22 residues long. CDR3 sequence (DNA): TGTGCCAGCAGCCAAGTGGGGGGAACAGGGGGCGGAATAGCGGGAGTGGCCGGGGAGCTGTTTTTT. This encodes CASSQVGGTGGGIAGVAGELFF.

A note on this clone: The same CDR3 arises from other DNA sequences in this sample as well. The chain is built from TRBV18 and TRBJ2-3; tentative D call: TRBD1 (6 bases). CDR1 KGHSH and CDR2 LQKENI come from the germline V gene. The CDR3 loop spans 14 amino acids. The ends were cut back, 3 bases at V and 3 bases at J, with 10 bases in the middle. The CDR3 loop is CASSPDRSTDTQYF. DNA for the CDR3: TGTGCCAGCTCACCGGACAGATCAACAGATACGCAGTATTTT.

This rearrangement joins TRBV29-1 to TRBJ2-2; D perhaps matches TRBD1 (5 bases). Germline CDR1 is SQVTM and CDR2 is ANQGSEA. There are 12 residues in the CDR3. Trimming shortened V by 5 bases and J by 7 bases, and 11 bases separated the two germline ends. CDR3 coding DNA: TGCAGCGTTAAGACAGTTGGCGGGGAGCTGTTTTTT. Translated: CSVKTVGGELFF.

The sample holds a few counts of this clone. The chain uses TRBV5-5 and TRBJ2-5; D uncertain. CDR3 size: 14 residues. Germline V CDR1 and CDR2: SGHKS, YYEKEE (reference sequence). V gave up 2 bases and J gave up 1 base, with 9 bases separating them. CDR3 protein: CASSFGSGQETQYF. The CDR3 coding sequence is TGTGCCAGCAGCTTTGGCTCGGGCCAAGAGACCCAGTACTTC.

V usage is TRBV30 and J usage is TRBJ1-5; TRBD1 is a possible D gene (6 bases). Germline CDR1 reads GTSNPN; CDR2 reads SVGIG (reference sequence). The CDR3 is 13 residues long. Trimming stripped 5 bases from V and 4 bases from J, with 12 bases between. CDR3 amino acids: CAWGGHLNQPQHF. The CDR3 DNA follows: TGTGCCTGGGGGGGACATCTAAATCAGCCCCAGCATTTT.

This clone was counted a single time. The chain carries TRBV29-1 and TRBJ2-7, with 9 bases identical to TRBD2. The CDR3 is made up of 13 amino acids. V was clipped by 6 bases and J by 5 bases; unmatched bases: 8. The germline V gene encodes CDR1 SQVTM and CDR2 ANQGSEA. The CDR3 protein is CSVAGTSINEQYF. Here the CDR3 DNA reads TGCAGCGTAGCCGGGACTAGCATAAACGAGCAGTACTTC.

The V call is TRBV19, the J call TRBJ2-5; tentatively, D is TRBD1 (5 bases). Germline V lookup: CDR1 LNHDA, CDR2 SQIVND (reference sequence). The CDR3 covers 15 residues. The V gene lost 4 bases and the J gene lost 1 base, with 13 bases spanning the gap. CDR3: CASSTGRQTQETQYF. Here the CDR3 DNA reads TGTGCCAGTAGTACAGGACGACAGACCCAAGAGACCCAGTACTTC. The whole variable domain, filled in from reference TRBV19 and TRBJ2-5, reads DGGITQSPKYLFRKEGQNVTLSCEQNLNHDAMYWYRQDPGQGLRLIYYSQIVNDFQKGDIAEGYSVSREKKESFPLTVTSAQKNPTAFYLCASSTGRQTQETQYFGPGTRLLVL.

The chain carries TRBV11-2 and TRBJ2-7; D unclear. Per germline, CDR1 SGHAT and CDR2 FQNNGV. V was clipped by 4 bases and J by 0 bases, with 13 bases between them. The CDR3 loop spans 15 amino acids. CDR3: CASSSLKRSSYEQYF. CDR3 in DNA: TGTGCCAGCAGCTCCTTAAAGCGTAGCTCCTACGAGCAGTACTTC.

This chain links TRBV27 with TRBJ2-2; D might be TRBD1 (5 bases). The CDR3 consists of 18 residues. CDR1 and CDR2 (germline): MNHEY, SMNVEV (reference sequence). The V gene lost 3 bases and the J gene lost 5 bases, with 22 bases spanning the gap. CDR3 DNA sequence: TGTGCCAGCAGTTTCGCGTTTAGGGGTACAGGACCGACCGGGGAGCTGTTTTTT. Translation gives CASSFAFRGTGPTGELFF.

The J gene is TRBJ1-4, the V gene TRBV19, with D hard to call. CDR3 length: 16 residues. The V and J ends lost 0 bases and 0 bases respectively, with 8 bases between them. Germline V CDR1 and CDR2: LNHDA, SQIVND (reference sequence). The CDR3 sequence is CASSIDLESTNEKLFF. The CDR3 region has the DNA TGTGCCAGTAGTATAGATCTGGAGTCAACTAATGAAAAACTGTTTTTT.

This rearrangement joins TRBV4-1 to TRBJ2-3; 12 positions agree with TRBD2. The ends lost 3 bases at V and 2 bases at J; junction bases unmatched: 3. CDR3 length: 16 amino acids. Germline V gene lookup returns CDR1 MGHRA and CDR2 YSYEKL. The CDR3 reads CASSQPSGRATDTQYF. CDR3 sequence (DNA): TGCGCCAGCAGCCAGCCTAGCGGGAGGGCCACAGATACGCAGTATTTT.

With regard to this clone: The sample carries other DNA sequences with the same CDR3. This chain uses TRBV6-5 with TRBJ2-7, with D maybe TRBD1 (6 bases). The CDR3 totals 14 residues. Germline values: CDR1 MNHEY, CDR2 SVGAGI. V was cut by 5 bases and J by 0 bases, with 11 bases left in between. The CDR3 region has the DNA TGTGCCAGCAGTAGCAGGGGTTCCTCCTACGAGCAGTACTTC. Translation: CASSSRGSSYEQYF.

CDR3 residues: CASSLIQGKDTIYF. DNA for the CDR3: TGTGCCAGCAGCCTGATACAGGGGAAGGACACCATATATTTT. The chain joins TRBV4-2 to TRBJ1-3; 7 positions agree with TRBD1. This CDR3 contains 14 residues. Germline trimming cut 4 bases from V and 8 bases from J; bases unmatched to any gene: 8. Per the germline V gene, CDR1 is LGHNA and CDR2 is YNFKEQ.